The following is a TCR beta chain sequence with its context. The sample belongs to a study of blood T cell repertoires in COVID-19. As for the study in general: Nucleic acid was either cDNA or gDNA, and it came from T cells, B-cell-depleted T cells, or PBMCs.

The cohort comprised adults aged 18 to 89 years residing in some 24 US areas. Donors in Cohort 3 who had recovered were those with two negative PCRs, healthcare professional clearance, or resolution of their symptoms. Produced via immunoSEQ multiplex PCR; TCRdb's table is partial and in-frame only. Of about 160,000 clones listed, roughly nine tenths are singletons. Germline CDR1 and CDR2: SGHRS and YFSETQ. The CDR3 spans 15 residues. Trimming pared 0 bases from V and 2 bases from J, leaving 10 bases between. This sequence originates from a woman aged 45-65 years who had recovered from COVID-19. The chain recombines TRBV5-1 with TRBJ2-3, with no clear D. Sequences were obtained from PBMCs or T cells enriched from blood (not recorded which). As DNA, the CDR3 is TGCGCCAGCAGCTTGGGTCCATCCTACACAGATACGCAGTATTTT. Protein product: CASSLGPSYTDTQYF.